The 10 T cell receptor beta chains below were found in one sample sequenced in a study of T cell responses to AZD1222 COVID-19 vaccine. The table came from immunoSEQ multiplex PCR; TCRdb's copy has only in-frame clones and leaves some out. The repertoire holds some 160,000 clones, with less than 95% as singletons. Sequences were derived from peripheral blood, sampled on day 0 of AZD1222 vaccination. Source of these receptors: an adult in good health.

J is TRBJ2-3 and V is TRBV7-3, with D unclear. CDR3 length: 15 amino acids. The germline V and J ends were trimmed by 1 base and 2 bases, with 10 bases remaining between them. Germline V lookup: CDR1 SGHTA, CDR2 FQGTGA. This CDR3 is CASSLSRASTDTQYF. DNA of the CDR3: TGTGCCAGCAGCTTAAGTCGGGCTTCCACAGATACGCAGTATTTT.

The V call is TRBV27, the J call TRBJ2-7; weak D call: TRBD1 (6 bases). The V end lost 5 bases, the J end lost 0 bases, and 11 bases lay between the germline ends. Germline-derived CDR1 and CDR2 are MNHEY and SMNVEV (reference sequence). The CDR3 spans 14 residues. CDR3 residues: CASSNRQDSYEQYF. CDR3 coding DNA: TGTGCCAGCAGTAACCGACAGGACTCCTACGAGCAGTACTTC.

The V and J genes are TRBV11-2 and TRBJ2-7; 10 bases fit TRBD2. The germline V gene has CDR1 SGHAT and CDR2 FQNNGV. With 2 bases clipped from V and 12 bases from J, the junction kept 10 bases outside the gene matches. This CDR3 has 14 amino acids. The DNA for the CDR3 is TGTGCCAGCAGCTTATCTAGCGGGGGAGGCGAGGGGTACTTC. Translation gives CASSLSSGGGEGYF. The full variable domain, with the rest looked up from reference TRBV11-2 and TRBJ2-7, is EAGVAQSPRYKIIEKRQSVAFWCNPISGHATLYWYQQILGQGPKLLIQFQNNGVVDDSQLPKDRFSAERLKGVDSTLKIQPAKLEDSAVYLCASSLSSGGGEGYFGPGTRLTVT.

The chain has TRBV19 and TRBJ1-1, with D tentatively TRBD1 (5 bases). Germline values: CDR1 LNHDA, CDR2 SQIVND (reference sequence). The CDR3 is made up of 14 amino acids. Between the trimmed V and J ends, which lost 7 bases and 1 base, there was a span of 13 bases. In nucleotides, the CDR3 is TGTGCCAGTACTGGGGACTGGGCGAACACTGAAGCTTTCTTT. As protein: CASTGDWANTEAFF.

The chain combines TRBV2 with TRBJ2-1; D is undetermined. The CDR3 is made up of 11 amino acids. Germline V lookup: CDR1 SNHLY, CDR2 FYNNEI. The V and J ends lost 4 bases and 4 bases respectively, with 2 bases between them. The CDR3 DNA reads TGTGCCAGCAGTGGATACAATGAGCAGTTCTTC. Its translation: CASSGYNEQFF. The whole variable domain, remainder taken from reference TRBV2 and TRBJ2-1, is EPEVTQTPSHQVTQMGQEVILRCVPISNHLYFYWYRQILGQKVEFLVSFYNNEISEKSEIFDDQFSVERPDGSNFTLKIRSTKLEDSAMYFCASSGYNEQFFGPGTRLTVL.

The genes are TRBV27 and TRBJ1-3; D may be TRBD1 (5 bases). CDR1 and CDR2 from the germline V gene are MNHEY and SMNVEV (reference sequence). Trimming took off 8 bases at V and 3 bases at J, with 14 bases between the two ends. The CDR3 runs 14 residues. For the CDR3, the DNA is TGTGCCAGCCGACCCTCGGGGGGTGGAAACACCATATATTTT. This translates into CASRPSGGGNTIYF.

This chain links TRBV28 with TRBJ2-7; 7 bases map to TRBD1. The CDR3 consists of 14 residues. The V and J ends lost 6 bases and 0 bases, in that order; junction bases with no gene match: 5. Germline V gene sequence: CDR1 MDHEN, CDR2 SYDVKM. The CDR3 loop is CASRGQPSSYEQYF. The CDR3 coding sequence is TGTGCCAGCAGGGGACAGCCGAGCTCCTACGAGCAGTACTTC.

The chain uses TRBV9 and TRBJ2-1; 14 bases are shared with TRBD2. From germline, CDR1 is SGDLS and CDR2 YYNGEE. The CDR3 length is 17 residues. The V segment lost 0 bases and the J segment 6 bases; nucleotides outside the gene matches: 5. The CDR3 loop reads CASSVGLAGGQSNEQFF. In DNA, the CDR3 is TGTGCCAGCAGCGTAGGACTAGCGGGAGGGCAGAGCAATGAGCAGTTCTTC.

The chain combines TRBV10-3 with TRBJ2-3; a weak D match, TRBD2 (6 bases). V was clipped by 9 bases and J by 2 bases, with 12 bases between them. The CDR3 is made up of 13 amino acids. Germline CDR1 and CDR2: ENHRY and SYGVKD. In DNA form, the CDR3 reads TGTGCCATATTAGCGGAGTTCACAGATACGCAGTATTTT. Its translation: CAILAEFTDTQYF.

The rearrangement links TRBV5-4 to TRBJ1-1; 8 nucleotides line up with TRBD1. The CDR3 extends over 15 amino acids. V lost 4 bases, J lost 4 bases, and 9 bases stayed unmatched. Per germline, CDR1 SGHNT and CDR2 YYREEE (reference sequence). The CDR3 sequence: CASSRPGQGLTEAFF. In DNA form, the CDR3 reads TGTGCCAGCAGCCGCCCCGGACAGGGTCTCACTGAAGCTTTCTTT.